These 9 T cell receptor beta chains came from one sample sequenced in a study of shared clonotypes between healthy human individuals (TCRdb year 2020). Library preparation used the immunoSEQ multiplex PCR assay. This immuneACCESS table, as held by TCRdb, lists in-frame sequences with V and J called but not all clones. Of the missing ones, under half trace to an unresolved V gene in checked studies; the others have no known cause. The sample table records roughly 1,800,000 clones; approximately 95% of these occur just once. The top ten clonotypes cover less than 1.5% of the sample. CD8 naive samples were CD45RO-negative cells positively selected for CCR7, giving a CD45RA+CCR7+ population that excluded TemRA cells. The sample comprised naive CD8+ T cells sorted from blood. This specimen's cell subset or site label, per the study, means: CD45RA+CCR7+. The source of these receptors is a man between 18 and 29 years old in good health.

The chain is built from TRBV13 and TRBJ1-2; no clear D. CDR1 PRHDT and CDR2 FYEKMQ come from the germline V gene (reference sequence). V was pared by 3 bases and J by 4 bases, with 3 bases between. The CDR3 has 11 residues. The CDR3 DNA sequence: TGTGCCAGCAGCTTCGGCTATGGCTACACCTTC. Protein sequence: CASSFGYGYTF.

The genes are TRBV7-9 and TRBJ2-7, with 10 nucleotides matching TRBD1. The CDR3 extends over 16 amino acids. CDR1 and CDR2 from the germline V gene are SEHNR and FQNEAQ (reference sequence). The ends lost 5 bases at V and 5 bases at J; junction bases unmatched: 12. The CDR3 loop reads CASSPTGGAYGNEQYF. The DNA of the CDR3 is TGTGCCAGCAGCCCGACAGGGGGCGCCTATGGTAACGAGCAGTACTTC. Based on the CDR3 plus reference TRBV7-9 and TRBJ2-7, the full variable domain is DTGVSQNPRHKITKRGQNVTFRCDPISEHNRLYWYRQTLGQGPEFLTYFQNEAQLEKSRLLSDRFSAERPKGSFSTLEIQRTEQGDSAMYLCASSPTGGAYGNEQYFGPGTRLTVT.

This clone occurred once. V gene TRBV7-9 combines with J gene TRBJ2-5; unclear D gene. From germline, CDR1 is SEHNR and CDR2 FQNEAQ (reference sequence). The CDR3 is 15 amino acids. V was clipped by 5 bases and J by 0 bases, with 13 bases between them. The CDR3 nucleotides read TGTGCCAGCAGCACTCAAAAGACGTACCAAGAGACCCAGTACTTC. Translating gives CASSTQKTYQETQYF. The full variable domain, its missing parts supplied by reference TRBV7-9 and TRBJ2-5, is DTGVSQNPRHKITKRGQNVTFRCDPISEHNRLYWYRQTLGQGPEFLTYFQNEAQLEKSRLLSDRFSAERPKGSFSTLEIQRTEQGDSAMYLCASSTQKTYQETQYFGPGTRLLVL.

This clone has just one count. This chain links TRBV13 with TRBJ2-5; 9 positions agree with TRBD1. Germline V gives CDR1 PRHDT, CDR2 FYEKMQ (reference sequence). J was trimmed by 5 bases and V by 5 bases; bases with no gene match: 6. This CDR3 comprises 14 residues. The CDR3 loop reads CASSQGTGWETQYF. CDR3 coding DNA: TGTGCCAGCAGCCAGGGGACAGGGTGGGAGACCCAGTACTTC.

This clone was seen only once. The chain uses TRBV21-1 and TRBJ2-7. TRBV21-1 is listed as a pseudogene. CDR3 length equals 15 residues. Here the CDR3 DNA reads TGTGCCAGCAGCAAAGGAAGATACTCGGCCCACGAGCAGTACTTC. Encoded protein: CASSKGRYSAHEQYF.

This chain uses TRBV7-2 with TRBJ2-7; 12 bases are shared with TRBD2. The CDR3 sequence is 15 residues long. Germline V gene lookup returns CDR1 SGHTA and CDR2 FQGNSA. Losses at the gene ends were 5 bases for V and 3 bases for J; bases not matched to a gene: 5. Written as DNA, the CDR3 is TGTGCCAGCAGCGACGGACTAGCGGGACTCTACGAGCAGTACTTC. This translates into CASSDGLAGLYEQYF.

The chain couples TRBV15 to TRBJ1-5; D call uncertain. V lost 0 bases and J lost 0, with 6 bases in between. Germline lookup yields CDR1 LNHNV and CDR2 YYDKDF (reference sequence). There are 15 residues in the CDR3. The CDR3 nucleotides read TGTGCCACCAGCAGAGACAGCTATAGCAATCAGCCCCAGCATTTT. Amino acid sequence: CATSRDSYSNQPQHF.

This sequence joins TRBV5-1 and TRBJ1-2; D is perhaps TRBD1 (5 bases). This CDR3 is built from 16 residues. Deletions cut 1 base from V and 2 bases from J, with 15 bases between. Germline CDR1 is SGHRS and CDR2 is YFSETQ. CDR3 nucleotide sequence: TGCGCCAGCAGCTTGTATGTAGGCGGGGGAAACTATGGCTACACCTTC. This translates into CASSLYVGGGNYGYTF. The full variable domain, rest sourced from reference TRBV5-1 and TRBJ1-2, is KAGVTQTPRYLIKTRGQQVTLSCSPISGHRSVSWYQQTPGQGLQFLFEYFSETQRNKGNFPGRFSGRQFSNSRSEMNVSTLELGDSALYLCASSLYVGGGNYGYTFGSGTRLTVV.

Worth noting for this clone: The same CDR3 can be traced to other DNA sequences in this sample. The chain has TRBV7-2 and TRBJ2-7; D gene unclear. CDR1 is SGHTA and CDR2 is FQGNSA in the germline V gene. The V end lost 4 bases, the J end lost 2 bases, and 3 bases lay between the germline ends. This CDR3 has 11 residues. DNA for the CDR3: TGTGCCAGCAGCTCGGCCTACGAGCAGTACTTC. Its translation: CASSSAYEQYF.